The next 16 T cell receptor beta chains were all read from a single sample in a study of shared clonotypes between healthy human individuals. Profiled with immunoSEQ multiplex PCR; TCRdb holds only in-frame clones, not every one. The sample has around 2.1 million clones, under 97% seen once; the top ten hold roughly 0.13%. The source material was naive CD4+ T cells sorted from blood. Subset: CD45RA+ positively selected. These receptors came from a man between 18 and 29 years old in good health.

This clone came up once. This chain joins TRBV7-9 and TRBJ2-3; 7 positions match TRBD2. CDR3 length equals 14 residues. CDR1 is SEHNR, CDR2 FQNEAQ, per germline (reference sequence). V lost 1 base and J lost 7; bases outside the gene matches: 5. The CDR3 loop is CASSLVGGENTQYF. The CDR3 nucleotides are TGTGCCAGCAGCTTAGTGGGAGGGGAAAATACGCAGTATTTT.

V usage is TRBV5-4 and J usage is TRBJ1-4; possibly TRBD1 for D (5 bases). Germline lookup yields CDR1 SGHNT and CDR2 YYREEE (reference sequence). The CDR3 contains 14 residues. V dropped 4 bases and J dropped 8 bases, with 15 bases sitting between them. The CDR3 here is CASSPGEGGEKLFF. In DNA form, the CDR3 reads TGTGCCAGCAGCCCGGGGGAGGGTGGCGAAAAACTGTTTTTT.

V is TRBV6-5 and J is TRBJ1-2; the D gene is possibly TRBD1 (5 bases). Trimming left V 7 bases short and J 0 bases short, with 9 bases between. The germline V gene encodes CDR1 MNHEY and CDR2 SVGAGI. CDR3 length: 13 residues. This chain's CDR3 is CASTGAANYGYTF. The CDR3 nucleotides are TGTGCCAGCACCGGGGCCGCTAACTATGGCTACACCTTC.

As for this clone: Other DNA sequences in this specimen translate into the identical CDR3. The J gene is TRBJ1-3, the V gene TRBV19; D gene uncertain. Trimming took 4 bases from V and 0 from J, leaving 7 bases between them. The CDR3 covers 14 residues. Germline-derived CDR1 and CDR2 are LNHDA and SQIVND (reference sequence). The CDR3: CASSTADSGNTIYF. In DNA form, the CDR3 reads TGTGCCAGTAGTACGGCCGACTCTGGAAACACCATATATTTT. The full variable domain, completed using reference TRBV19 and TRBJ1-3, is DGGITQSPKYLFRKEGQNVTLSCEQNLNHDAMYWYRQDPGQGLRLIYYSQIVNDFQKGDIAEGYSVSREKKESFPLTVTSAQKNPTAFYLCASSTADSGNTIYFGEGSWLTVV.

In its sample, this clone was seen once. The CDR3: CASTPAGVYEQYF. The CDR3 bases are TGTGCCAGCACCCCAGCGGGAGTGTACGAGCAGTACTTC. The J gene is TRBJ2-7, the V gene TRBV6-6; 8 nucleotides align to TRBD2. This CDR3 contains 13 residues. The ends lost 7 bases at V and 4 bases at J; junction bases unmatched: 6. Per germline, CDR1 MNHNY and CDR2 SVGAGI (reference sequence).

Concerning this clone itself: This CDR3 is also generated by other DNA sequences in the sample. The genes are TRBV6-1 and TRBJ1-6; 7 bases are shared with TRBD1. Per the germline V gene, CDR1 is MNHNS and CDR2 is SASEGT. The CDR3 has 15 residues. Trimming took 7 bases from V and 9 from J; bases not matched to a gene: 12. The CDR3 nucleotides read TGTGCCAGCATCGACAGGGCCGATTGGAGTTCACCCCTCCACTTT. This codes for CASIDRADWSSPLHF.

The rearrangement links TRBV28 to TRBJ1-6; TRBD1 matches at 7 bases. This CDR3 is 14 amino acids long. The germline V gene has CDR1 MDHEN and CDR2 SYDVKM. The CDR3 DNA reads TGTGCGATCCGATCACAGGGGATCAATTCACCCCTCCACTTT. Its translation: CAIRSQGINSPLHF.

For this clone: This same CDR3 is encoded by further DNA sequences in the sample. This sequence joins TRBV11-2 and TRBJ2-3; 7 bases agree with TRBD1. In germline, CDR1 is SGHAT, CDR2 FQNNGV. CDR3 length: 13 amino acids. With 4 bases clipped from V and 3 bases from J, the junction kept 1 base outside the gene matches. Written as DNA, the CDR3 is TGTGCCAGCAGCTCGGGACAGACAGATACGCAGTATTTT. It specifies CASSSGQTDTQYF.

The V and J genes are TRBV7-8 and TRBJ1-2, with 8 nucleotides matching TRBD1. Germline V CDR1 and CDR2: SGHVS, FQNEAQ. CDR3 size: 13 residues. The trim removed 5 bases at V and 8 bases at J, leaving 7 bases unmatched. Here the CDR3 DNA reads TGTGCCAGCAGCCCGGACAGGGAATCGGGCTACACCTTC. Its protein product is CASSPDRESGYTF.

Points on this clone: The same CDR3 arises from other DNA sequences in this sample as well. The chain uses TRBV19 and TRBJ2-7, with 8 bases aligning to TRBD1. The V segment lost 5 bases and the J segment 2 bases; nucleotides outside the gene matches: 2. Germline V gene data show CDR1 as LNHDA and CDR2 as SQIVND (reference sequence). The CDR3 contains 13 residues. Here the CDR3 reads CASSRDRTYEQYF. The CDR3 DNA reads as TGTGCCAGTAGTCGGGACAGGACCTACGAGCAGTACTTC.

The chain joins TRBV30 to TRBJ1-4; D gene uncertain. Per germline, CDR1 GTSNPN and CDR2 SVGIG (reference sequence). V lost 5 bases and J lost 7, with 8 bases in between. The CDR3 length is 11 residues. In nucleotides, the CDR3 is TGTGCCTGGGCCTTCGGTGAAAAACTGTTTTTT. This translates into CAWAFGEKLFF.

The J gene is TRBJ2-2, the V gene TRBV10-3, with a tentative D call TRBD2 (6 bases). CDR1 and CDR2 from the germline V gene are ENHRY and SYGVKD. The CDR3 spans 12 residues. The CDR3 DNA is TGTGCTACCGGGGGGAACACCGGGGAGCTGTTTTTT. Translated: CATGGNTGELFF.

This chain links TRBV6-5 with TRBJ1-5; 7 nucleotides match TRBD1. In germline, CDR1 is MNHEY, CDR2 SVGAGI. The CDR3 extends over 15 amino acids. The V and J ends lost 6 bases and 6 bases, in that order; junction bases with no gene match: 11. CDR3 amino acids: CASRQTGWKGQPQHF. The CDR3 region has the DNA TGTGCCAGCAGGCAGACAGGGTGGAAGGGTCAGCCCCAGCATTTT.

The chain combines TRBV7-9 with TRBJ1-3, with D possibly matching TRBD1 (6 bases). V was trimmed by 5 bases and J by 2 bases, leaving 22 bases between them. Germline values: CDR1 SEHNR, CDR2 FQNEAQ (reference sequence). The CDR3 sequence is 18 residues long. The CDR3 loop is CASSQDATGNAAGNTIYF. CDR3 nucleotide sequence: TGTGCCAGCAGCCAAGATGCTACAGGGAACGCAGCTGGAAACACCATATATTTT.

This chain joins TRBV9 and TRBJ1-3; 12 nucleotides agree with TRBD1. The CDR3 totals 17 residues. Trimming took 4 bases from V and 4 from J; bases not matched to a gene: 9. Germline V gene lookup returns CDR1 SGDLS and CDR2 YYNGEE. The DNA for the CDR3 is TGTGCCAGCAGCTCATCCGGGACAGGGGGCGGAGGAAACACCATATATTTT. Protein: CASSSSGTGGGGNTIYF. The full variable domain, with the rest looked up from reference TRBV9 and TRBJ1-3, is DSGVTQTPKHLITATGQRVTLRCSPRSGDLSVYWYQQSLDQGLQFLIQYYNGEERAKGNILERFSAQQFPDLHSELNLSSLELGDSALYFCASSSSGTGGGGNTIYFGEGSWLTVV.

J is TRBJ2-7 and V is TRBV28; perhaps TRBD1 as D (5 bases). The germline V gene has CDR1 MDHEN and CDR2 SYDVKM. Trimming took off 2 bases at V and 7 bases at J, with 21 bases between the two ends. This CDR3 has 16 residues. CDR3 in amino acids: CASSLRLSGPHGEQYF. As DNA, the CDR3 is TGTGCCAGCAGTTTAAGGTTGTCAGGGCCCCATGGAGAGCAGTACTTC.